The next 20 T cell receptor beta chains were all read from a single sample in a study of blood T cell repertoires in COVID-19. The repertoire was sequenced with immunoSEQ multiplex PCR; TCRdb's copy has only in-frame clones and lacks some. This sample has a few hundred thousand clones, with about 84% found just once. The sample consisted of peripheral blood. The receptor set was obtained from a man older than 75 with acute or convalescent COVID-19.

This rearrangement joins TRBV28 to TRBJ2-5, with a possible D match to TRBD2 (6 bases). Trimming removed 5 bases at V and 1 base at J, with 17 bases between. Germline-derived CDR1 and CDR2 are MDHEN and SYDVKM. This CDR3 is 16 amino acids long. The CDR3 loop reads CASSPPGLAIQETQYF. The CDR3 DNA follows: TGTGCCAGCAGTCCCCCAGGGCTAGCGATCCAAGAGACCCAGTACTTC.

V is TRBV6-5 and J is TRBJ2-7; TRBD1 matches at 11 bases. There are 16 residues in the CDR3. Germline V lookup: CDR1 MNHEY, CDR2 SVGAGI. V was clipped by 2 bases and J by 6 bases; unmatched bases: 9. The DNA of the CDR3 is TGTGCCAGCAGTTACAAGGGGACAGGGGGACCCCCCGAGCAGTACTTC. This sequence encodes CASSYKGTGGPPEQYF.

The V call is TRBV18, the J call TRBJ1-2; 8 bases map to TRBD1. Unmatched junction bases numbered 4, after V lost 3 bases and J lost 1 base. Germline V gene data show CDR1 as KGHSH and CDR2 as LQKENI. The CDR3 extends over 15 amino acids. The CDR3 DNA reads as TGTGCCAGCTCACCCGGACAGGGTAGTAACTATGGCTACACCTTC. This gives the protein CASSPGQGSNYGYTF.

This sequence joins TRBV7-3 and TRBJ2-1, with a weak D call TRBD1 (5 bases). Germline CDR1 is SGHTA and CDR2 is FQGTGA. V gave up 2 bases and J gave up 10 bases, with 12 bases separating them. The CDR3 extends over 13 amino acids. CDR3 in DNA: TGTGCCAGCAGCTTAGCAGGGCCCAGCGAGCAGTTCTTC. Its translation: CASSLAGPSEQFF.

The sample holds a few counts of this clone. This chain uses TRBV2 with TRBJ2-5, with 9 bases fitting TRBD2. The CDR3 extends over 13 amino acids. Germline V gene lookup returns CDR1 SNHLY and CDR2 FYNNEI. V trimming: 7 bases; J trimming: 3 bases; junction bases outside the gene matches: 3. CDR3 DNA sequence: TGTGCCAGCAAGGAGCGGGGGGAAGAGACCCAGTACTTC. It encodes CASKERGEETQYF.

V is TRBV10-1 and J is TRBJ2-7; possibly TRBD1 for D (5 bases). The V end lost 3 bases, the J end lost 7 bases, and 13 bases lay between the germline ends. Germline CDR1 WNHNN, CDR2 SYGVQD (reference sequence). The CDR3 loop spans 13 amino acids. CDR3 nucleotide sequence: TGCGCCAGCAGTGATAGACAGCTTACAGAGCAGTACTTC. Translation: CASSDRQLTEQYF.

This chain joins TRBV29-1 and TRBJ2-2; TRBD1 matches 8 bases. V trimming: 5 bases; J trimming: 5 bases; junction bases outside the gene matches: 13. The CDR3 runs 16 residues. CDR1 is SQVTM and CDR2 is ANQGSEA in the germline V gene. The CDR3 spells CSVSLQGALQTGELFF. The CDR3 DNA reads TGCAGCGTTTCCCTGCAGGGGGCGCTTCAAACCGGGGAGCTGTTTTTT.

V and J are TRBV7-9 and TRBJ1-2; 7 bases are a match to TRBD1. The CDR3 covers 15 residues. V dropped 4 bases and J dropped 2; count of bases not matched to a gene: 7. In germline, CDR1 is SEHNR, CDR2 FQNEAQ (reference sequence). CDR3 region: CASSSSGQENYGYTF. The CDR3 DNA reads TGTGCCAGCAGCTCCTCCGGACAGGAGAACTATGGCTACACCTTC.

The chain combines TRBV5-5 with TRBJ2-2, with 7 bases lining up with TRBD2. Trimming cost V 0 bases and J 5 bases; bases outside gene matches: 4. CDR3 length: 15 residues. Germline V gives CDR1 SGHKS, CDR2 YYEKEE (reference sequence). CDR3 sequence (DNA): TGTGCCAGCAGCTTGGCGTTCGGGGGGACCGGGGAGCTGTTTTTT. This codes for CASSLAFGGTGELFF.

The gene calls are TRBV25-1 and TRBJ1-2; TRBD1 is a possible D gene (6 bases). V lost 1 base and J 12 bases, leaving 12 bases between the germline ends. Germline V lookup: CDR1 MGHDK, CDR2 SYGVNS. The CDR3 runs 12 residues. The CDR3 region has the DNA TGTGCCAGCAGTGAATTGGGACACAGTCACACCTTC. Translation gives CASSELGHSHTF.

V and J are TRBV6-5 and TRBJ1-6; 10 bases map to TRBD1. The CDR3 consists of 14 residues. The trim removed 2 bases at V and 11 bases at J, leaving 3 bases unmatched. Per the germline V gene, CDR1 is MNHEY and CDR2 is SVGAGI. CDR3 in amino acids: CASSYTGQGTPLHF. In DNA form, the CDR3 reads TGTGCCAGCAGTTACACGGGACAGGGGACACCCCTCCACTTT.

The CDR3 reads CASRPGFYTEAFF. The CDR3 DNA follows: TGTGCCAGTAGACCGGGTTTTTACACTGAAGCTTTCTTT. The chain has TRBV19 and TRBJ1-1; D is ambiguous. Between the trimmed V and J ends, which lost 6 bases and 3 bases, there was a span of 11 bases. In germline, CDR1 is LNHDA, CDR2 SQIVND (reference sequence). The CDR3 loop spans 13 amino acids.

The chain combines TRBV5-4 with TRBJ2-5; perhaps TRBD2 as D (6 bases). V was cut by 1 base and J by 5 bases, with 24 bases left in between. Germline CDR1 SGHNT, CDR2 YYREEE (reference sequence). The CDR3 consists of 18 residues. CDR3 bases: TGTGCCAGCAGCTTGAATCCGAGTTGGTTTAGCGGCGGGGAGACCCAGTACTTC. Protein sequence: CASSLNPSWFSGGETQYF.

The CDR3 bases are TGTGCCAGCTGGCAAAATGAAAAACTGTTTTTT. Translated: CASWQNEKLFF. The chain combines TRBV2 with TRBJ1-4; D remains unclear. V was clipped by 8 bases and J by 5 bases, with 6 bases between them. The germline gives CDR1 SNHLY, CDR2 FYNNEI. The CDR3 is 11 amino acids.

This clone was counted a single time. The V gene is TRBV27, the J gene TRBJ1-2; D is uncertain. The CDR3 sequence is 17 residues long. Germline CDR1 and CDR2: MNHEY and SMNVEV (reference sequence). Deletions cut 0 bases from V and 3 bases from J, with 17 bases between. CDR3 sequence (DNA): TGTGCCAGCAGTTTATCTGGCGTTGGGGAGGGCGACTATGGCTACACCTTC. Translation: CASSLSGVGEGDYGYTF.

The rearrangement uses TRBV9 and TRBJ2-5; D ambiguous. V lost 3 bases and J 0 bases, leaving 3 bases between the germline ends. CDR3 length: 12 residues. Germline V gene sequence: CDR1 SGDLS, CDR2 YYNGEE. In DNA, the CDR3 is TGTGCCAGCAGCGCGGACCAAGAGACCCAGTACTTC. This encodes CASSADQETQYF.

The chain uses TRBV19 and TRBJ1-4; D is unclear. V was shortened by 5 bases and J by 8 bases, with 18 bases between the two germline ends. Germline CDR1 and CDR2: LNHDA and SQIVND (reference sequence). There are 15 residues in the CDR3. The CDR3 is CASSLSRRVGEKLFF. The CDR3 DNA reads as TGTGCCAGTAGTTTATCCCGGCGAGTCGGGGAAAAACTGTTTTTT.

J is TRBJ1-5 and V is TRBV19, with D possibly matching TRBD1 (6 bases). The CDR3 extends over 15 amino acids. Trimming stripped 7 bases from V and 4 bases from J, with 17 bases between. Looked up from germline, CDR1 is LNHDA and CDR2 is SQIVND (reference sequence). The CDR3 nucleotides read TGTGCCAGTAAAATTGGGGGACAATTGAATCAGCCCCAGCATTTT. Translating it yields CASKIGGQLNQPQHF.

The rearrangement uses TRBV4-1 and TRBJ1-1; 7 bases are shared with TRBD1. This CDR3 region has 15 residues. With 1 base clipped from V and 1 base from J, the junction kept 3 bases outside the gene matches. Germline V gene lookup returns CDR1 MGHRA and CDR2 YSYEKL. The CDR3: CASSQGRDRNTEAFF. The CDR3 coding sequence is TGCGCCAGCAGCCAAGGCCGGGACAGGAACACTGAAGCTTTCTTT.

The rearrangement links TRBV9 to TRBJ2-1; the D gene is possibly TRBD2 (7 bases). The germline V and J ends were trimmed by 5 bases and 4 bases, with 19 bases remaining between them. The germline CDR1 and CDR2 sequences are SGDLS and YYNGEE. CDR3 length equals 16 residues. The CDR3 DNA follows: TGTGCCAGCAGACCAGGGGTAGCGGGTGGATACAATGAGCAGTTCTTC. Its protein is CASRPGVAGGYNEQFF.